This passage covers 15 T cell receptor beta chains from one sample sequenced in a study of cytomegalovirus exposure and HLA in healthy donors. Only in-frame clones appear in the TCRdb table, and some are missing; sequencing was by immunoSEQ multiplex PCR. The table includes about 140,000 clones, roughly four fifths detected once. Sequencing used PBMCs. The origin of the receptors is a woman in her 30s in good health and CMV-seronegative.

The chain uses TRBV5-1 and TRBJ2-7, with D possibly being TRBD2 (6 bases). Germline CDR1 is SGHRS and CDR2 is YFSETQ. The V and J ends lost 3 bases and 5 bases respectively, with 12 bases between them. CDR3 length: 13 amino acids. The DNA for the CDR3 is TGCGCCAGCAGCTACGGGAGCTCTAACGAGCAGTACTTC. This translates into CASSYGSSNEQYF.

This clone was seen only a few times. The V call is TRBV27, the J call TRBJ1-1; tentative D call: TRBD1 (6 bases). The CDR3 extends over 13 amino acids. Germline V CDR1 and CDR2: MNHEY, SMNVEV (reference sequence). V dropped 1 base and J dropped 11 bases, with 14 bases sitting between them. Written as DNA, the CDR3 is TGTGCCAGCAGTTTATTCCGAGGGGGAAAGGCTTTCTTT. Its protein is CASSLFRGGKAFF.

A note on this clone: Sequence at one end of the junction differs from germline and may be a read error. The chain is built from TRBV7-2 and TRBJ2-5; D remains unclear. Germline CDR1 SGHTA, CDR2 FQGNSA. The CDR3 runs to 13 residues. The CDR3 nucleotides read TGTGCCAGCAGCTTCCCCTACTTAGAGGCCCAGTACTTC. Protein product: CASSFPYLEAQYF.

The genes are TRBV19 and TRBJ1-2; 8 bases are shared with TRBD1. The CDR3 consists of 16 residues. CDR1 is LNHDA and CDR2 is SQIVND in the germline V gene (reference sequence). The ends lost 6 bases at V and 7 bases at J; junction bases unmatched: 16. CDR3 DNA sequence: TGTGCCAGTAGCCCCAGGGGGCGCGGTGAAATTGGTGGCTACACCTTC. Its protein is CASSPRGRGEIGGYTF.

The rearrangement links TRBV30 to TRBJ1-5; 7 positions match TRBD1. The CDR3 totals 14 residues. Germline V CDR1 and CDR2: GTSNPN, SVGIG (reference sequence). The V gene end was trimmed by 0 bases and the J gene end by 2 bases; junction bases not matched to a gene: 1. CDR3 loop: CAWSVGGGNQPQHF. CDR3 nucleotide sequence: TGTGCCTGGAGTGTAGGGGGCGGCAATCAGCCCCAGCATTTT. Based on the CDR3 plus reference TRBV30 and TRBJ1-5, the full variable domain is SQTIHQWPATLVQPVGSPLSLECTVEGTSNPNLYWYRQAAGRGLQLLFYSVGIGQISSEVPQNLSASRPQDRQFILSSKKLLLSDSGFYLCAWSVGGGNQPQHFGDGTRLSIL.

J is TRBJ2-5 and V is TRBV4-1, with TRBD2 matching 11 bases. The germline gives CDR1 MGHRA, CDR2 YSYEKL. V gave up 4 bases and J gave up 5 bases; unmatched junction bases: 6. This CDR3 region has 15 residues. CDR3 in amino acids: CASSLQTSGVETQYF. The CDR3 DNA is TGCGCCAGCAGCCTACAGACTAGCGGGGTTGAGACCCAGTACTTC.

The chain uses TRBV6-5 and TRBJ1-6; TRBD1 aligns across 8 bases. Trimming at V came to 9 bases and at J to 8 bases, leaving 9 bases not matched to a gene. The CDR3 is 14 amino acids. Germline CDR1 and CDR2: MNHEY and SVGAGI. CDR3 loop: CASGVGQGDSPLHF. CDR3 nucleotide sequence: TGTGCCAGTGGGGTCGGACAGGGCGATTCACCCCTCCACTTT.

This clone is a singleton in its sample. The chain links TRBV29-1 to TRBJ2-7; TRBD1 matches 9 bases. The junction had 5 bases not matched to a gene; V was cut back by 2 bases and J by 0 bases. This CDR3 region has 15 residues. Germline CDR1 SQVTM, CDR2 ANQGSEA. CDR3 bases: TGCAGCGTTGAATCGTCACAGGGGGCCTCCTACGAGCAGTACTTC. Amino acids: CSVESSQGASYEQYF.

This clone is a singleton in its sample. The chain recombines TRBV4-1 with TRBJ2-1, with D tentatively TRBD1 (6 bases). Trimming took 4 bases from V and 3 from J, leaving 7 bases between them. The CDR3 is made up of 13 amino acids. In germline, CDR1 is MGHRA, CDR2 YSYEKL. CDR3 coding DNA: TGCGCCAGCAGCCCGACAGGCTACAATGAGCAGTTCTTC. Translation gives CASSPTGYNEQFF.

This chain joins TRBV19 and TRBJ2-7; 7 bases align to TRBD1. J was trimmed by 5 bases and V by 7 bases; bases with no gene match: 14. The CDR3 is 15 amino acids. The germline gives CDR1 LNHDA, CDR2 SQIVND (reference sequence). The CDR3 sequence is CASTPGGVGRDEQYF. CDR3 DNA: TGTGCCAGTACCCCAGGGGGAGTGGGCAGGGACGAGCAGTACTTC.

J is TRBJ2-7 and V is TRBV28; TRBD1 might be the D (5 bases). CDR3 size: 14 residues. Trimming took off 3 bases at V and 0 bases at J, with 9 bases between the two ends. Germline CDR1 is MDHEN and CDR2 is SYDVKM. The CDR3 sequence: CASSLVGASYEQYF. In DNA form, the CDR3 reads TGTGCCAGCAGTTTGGTAGGGGCCTCCTACGAGCAGTACTTC.

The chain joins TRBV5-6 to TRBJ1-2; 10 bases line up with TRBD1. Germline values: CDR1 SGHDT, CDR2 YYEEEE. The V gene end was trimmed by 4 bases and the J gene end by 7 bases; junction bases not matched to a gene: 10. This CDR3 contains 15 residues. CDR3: CASSKLDRGSSGYTF. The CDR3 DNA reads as TGTGCCAGCAGCAAACTGGACAGGGGGTCTAGTGGCTACACCTTC.

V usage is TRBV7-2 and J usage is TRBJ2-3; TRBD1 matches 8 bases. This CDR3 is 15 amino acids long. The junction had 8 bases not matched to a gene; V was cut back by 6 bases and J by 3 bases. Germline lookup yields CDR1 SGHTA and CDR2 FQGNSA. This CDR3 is CASSFRDRTTDTQYF. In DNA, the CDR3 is TGTGCCAGCAGTTTCAGGGACAGGACGACAGATACGCAGTATTTT. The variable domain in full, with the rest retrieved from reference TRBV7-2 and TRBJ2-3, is GAGVSQSPSNKVTEKGKDVELRCDPISGHTALYWYRQSLGQGLEFLIYFQGNSAPDKSGLPSDRFSAERTGGSVSTLTIQRTQQEDSAVYLCASSFRDRTTDTQYFGPGTRLTVL.

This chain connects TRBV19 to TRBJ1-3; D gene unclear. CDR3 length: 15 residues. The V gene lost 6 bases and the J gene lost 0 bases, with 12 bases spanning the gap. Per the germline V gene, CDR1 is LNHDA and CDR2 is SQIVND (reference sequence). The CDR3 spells CASSPPLFSGNTIYF. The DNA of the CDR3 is TGTGCCAGTAGCCCGCCCCTATTCTCTGGAAACACCATATATTTT.

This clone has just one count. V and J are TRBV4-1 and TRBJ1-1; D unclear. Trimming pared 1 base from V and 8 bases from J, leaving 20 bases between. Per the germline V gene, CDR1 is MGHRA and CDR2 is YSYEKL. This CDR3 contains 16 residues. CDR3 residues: CASSQVMGSLSLEAFF. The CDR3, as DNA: TGCGCCAGCAGCCAAGTTATGGGGAGCTTAAGTCTGGAAGCTTTCTTT.